The text below deals with one TCR beta chain. Its target antigen remains unknown. No quality values exist for individual bases; no much larger clone is one base distant. The record originates from a study of blood T cell repertoires in COVID-19 (dated by TCRdb to the early 2020s). Background on the whole study: The collaborator samples originated in the United States, Italy and Spain and spanned the acute and convalescent phases of COVID-19. The material from the prospective study consisted of cDNA or gDNA derived from T cells, B-cell-depleted T cells, or PBMCs. Where HLA class I and class II types were available, the types were taken from metadata supplied by the sample provider, not from assay-based typing. Nearly every sample came with metadata listing a de-identified subject ID, COVID-19 status, age in years and sex. Subjects who had been exposed to COVID-19, were actively infected with it, or had recovered from it provided the deeply sampled blood TCRbeta repertoires that made up the dataset. The repertoires were made available in a free public database intended to serve as a resource for research on the immune response to SARS-CoV-2. Samples came from the ongoing ImmuneRACE study (first 160 participants) plus 1,254 subjects from 6 global collaborators. Here is what the overall study found, with its caveats: The quantity of clinical and demographic metadata differed by source and by participant and was supplied without curation.

Whole blood was collected in K2EDTA tubes by collaborating institutions according to the institutions' own protocols. For TCRbeta analysis, collaborators shipped samples as frozen whole blood, isolated PBMCs, or DNA extracted from either of those sample types. Counted from cysteine to phenylalanine, this CDR3 has 18 amino acids. Of the read, only the CDR3 DNA is kept; its 54 bases are in frame from base 1. For CDR1 and CDR2, the germline V gene lists SGHDN and FVKESK. V is pared back by 1 base and J by 0 bases, with 17 bases lying between the germline termini. TCRbeta CDR3 regions were amplified from genomic DNA by means of the immunoSEQ Assay, a bias-controlled multiplex PCR. On the study's bioinformatics: Nucleated cell counts per sample were estimated from amplification of reference gene primers within the assay. To quantify the absolute abundance of each unique TCRbeta CDR3 rearrangement, sequence reads were collapsed and filtered. For each sample, productive Simpson clonality was calculated as the square root of Simpson's diversity index across productive rearrangements. TCRdb provides this immuneACCESS table in a form limited to in-frame rearrangements. Some clones are lacking; in checked studies, under half of them reflect an unresolved V gene, and why the rest are absent is not known. D and trimming were read from the DNA, whereas the V and J calls and clone size are those reported in that table. For this sample there are 68,000 or so clones; around 87% appear just once. The top ten clonotypes cover 6.6% of the sample.

The sequenced sample was peripheral blood. This clonotype originated in a man aged 45-65 years with active COVID-19. The chain is assembled from TRBV14 and TRBJ2-3; TRBD1 might be the D gene, on 5 matching bases. The CDR3 sequence is CASSQVYRGLLSTDTQYF. The sequenced DNA is TGTGCCAGCAGCCAAGTATATAGGGGTTTACTAAGCACAGATACGCAGTATTTT.